This T cell receptor (beta chain) derives from a study of blood T cell repertoires in COVID-19. As for the study in general: Spain, Italy and the United States supplied samples that represented acute and convalescent COVID-19. Sample material is recorded as cDNA or gDNA derived from T cells, B-cell-depleted T cells, or PBMCs.

Authors' data handling: Amplification with reference gene primers provided the estimates of nucleated cell counts. Generated by immunoSEQ multiplex PCR, the TCRdb table keeps only in-frame clones and is missing some. The V and J calls and clone size come from that table; D and trimming were worked out from the DNA. The table shows tens of thousands of clones, with nearly 90% occurring only once. The CDR3 has 14 amino acids. Germline loops: CDR1 DFQATT, CDR2 SNEGSKA (reference sequence). V shed 3 bases, J shed 6 bases, and the junction held 5 bases outside the gene matches. The clonotype comes from a woman between 50 and 59 years old with active COVID-19. Sample: peripheral blood. The V gene is TRBV20-1, the J gene TRBJ2-1, with TRBD2 matching 10 bases. CDR3 region: CSASTSGVGNEQFF. CDR3 coding DNA: TGCAGTGCTAGTACTAGCGGGGTTGGCAATGAGCAGTTCTTC.